This TCR beta chain was found in a study of response to subunit inactivated influenza vaccine. Whole-study results and caveats: Each seasonal flu vaccination may recruit only limited new T cells, authors suggested.

In TCRdb, the RT-PCR reads were re-called with MiXCR into one record per CDR3 protein. The data show hundreds of thousands of distinct CDR3 sequences, over 10% seen once. This clonotype was recorded a few times. Its antigen is not identified. Material: PBMCs from blood, obtained 40 to 50 days after vaccination. This clonotype was obtained from a man aged 45-65 years who received an inactivated influenza vaccine.

The CDR3 sequence: CASGGKGWEQFF. The CDR3 region has the DNA TGTGCCAGCGGCGGAAAAGGGTGGGAGCAGTTCTTC. The chain employs TRBV6-6 and TRBJ2-1; D is ambiguous. Germline loops: CDR1 MNHNY, CDR2 SVGAGI (reference sequence). The V gene lost 8 bases and the J gene lost 10 bases, with 15 bases spanning the gap. This CDR3 is built from 12 residues.